Presented here are 20 T cell receptor beta chains from one specimen sequenced in a study of blood T cell repertoires in COVID-19. Sequencing used immunoSEQ multiplex PCR; TCRdb keeps in-frame clones, though not all of them. The data show about 92,000 clones, 80% seen once. Sequencing input: peripheral blood. The source is a man aged 45-65 years who had recovered from COVID-19.

This chain joins TRBV20-1 and TRBJ2-3, with D unclear. This CDR3 region has 16 residues. V lost 3 bases to trimming and J lost 2 bases, with 18 bases between them. The germline gives CDR1 DFQATT, CDR2 SNEGSKA (reference sequence). CDR3 residues: CSASSSNSLFTDTQYF. The CDR3 bases are TGCAGTGCTAGTAGCTCGAACTCCCTTTTCACAGATACGCAGTATTTT.

The chain joins TRBV7-2 to TRBJ1-2; TRBD1 matches at 10 bases. Losses at the gene ends were 4 bases for V and 4 bases for J; bases not matched to a gene: 3. Germline V lookup: CDR1 SGHTA, CDR2 FQGNSA. This CDR3 comprises 14 residues. CDR3 residues: CASSSDRGPYGYTF. The CDR3 nucleotides are TGTGCCAGCAGCTCCGACAGGGGGCCCTATGGCTACACCTTC.

The chain joins TRBV5-1 to TRBJ1-2, with D unclear. The CDR3 runs 15 residues. The ends were cut back, 0 bases at V and 4 bases at J, with 13 bases in the middle. In germline, CDR1 is SGHRS, CDR2 YFSETQ. CDR3 DNA sequence: TGCGCCAGCAGCTTGGTCGGCGGGTCGGGCTATGGCTACACCTTC. Residues: CASSLVGGSGYGYTF.

The gene calls are TRBV3-1 (or the pseudogene TRBV3-2) and TRBJ1-5; 9 bases are a match to TRBD1. The CDR3 is 14 amino acids. The J segment lost 9 bases and the V segment lost 3 bases, leaving 6 bases of the junction unmatched. The germline V gene encodes CDR1 LGHDT and CDR2 YNNKEL (reference sequence). This CDR3 is CASSQDRGQGPQHF. CDR3 DNA: TGTGCCAGCAGCCAGGACAGGGGCCAGGGGCCCCAGCATTTT.

This clone was seen a handful of times. The J gene is TRBJ1-3, the V gene TRBV14; possibly TRBD1 for D (5 bases). Per germline, CDR1 SGHDN and CDR2 FVKESK. Trimming took 1 base from V and 2 from J, leaving 9 bases between them. The CDR3 length is 15 residues. CDR3 protein: CASSQAQGAGNTIYF. CDR3 nucleotide sequence: TGTGCCAGCAGCCAAGCCCAGGGCGCTGGAAACACCATATATTTT.

This chain links TRBV10-1 with TRBJ2-2; perhaps TRBD1 as D (6 bases). Trimming took 5 bases from V and 5 from J, leaving 12 bases between them. CDR1 WNHNN and CDR2 SYGVQD come from the germline V gene (reference sequence). The CDR3 length is 14 residues. CDR3 protein: CASSKGQWTGELFF. CDR3 nucleotide sequence: TGCGCCAGCAGTAAGGGACAATGGACCGGGGAGCTGTTTTTT.

The chain links TRBV6-5 to TRBJ2-7, with TRBD2 matching 7 bases. Germline assignment: CDR1 MNHEY and CDR2 SVGAGI. This CDR3 is built from 12 residues. With V trimmed by 6 bases and J by 3 bases, 2 bases remained unmatched. CDR3 loop: CASRTGGYEQYF. The CDR3 DNA is TGTGCCAGCAGGACGGGGGGCTACGAGCAGTACTTC.

The chain is built from TRBV25-1 and TRBJ1-4; 8 bases fit TRBD1. CDR3 length: 13 residues. V trimming: 6 bases; J trimming: 8 bases; junction bases outside the gene matches: 5. The germline CDR1 and CDR2 sequences are MGHDK and SYGVNS. CDR3 loop: CASRDRAGEKLFF. The CDR3 DNA reads as TGTGCCAGCAGGGACAGGGCAGGAGAAAAACTGTTTTTT.

The chain recombines TRBV29-1 with TRBJ2-6, with D possibly matching TRBD1 (6 bases). The CDR3 extends over 17 amino acids. Germline V lookup: CDR1 SQVTM, CDR2 ANQGSEA. Trimming shortened V by 4 bases and J by 0 bases, and 16 bases separated the two germline ends. CDR3 DNA: TGCAGCGTTGGCCTGGGACACTTTACCTCTGGGGCCAACGTCCTGACTTTC. This codes for CSVGLGHFTSGANVLTF.

This clone was counted only a few times. The rearrangement uses TRBV4-2 and TRBJ2-3; 16 bases line up with TRBD2. The CDR3 spans 18 residues. CDR1 LGHNA and CDR2 YNFKEQ come from the germline V gene. With V trimmed by 4 bases and J by 2 bases, 6 bases remained unmatched. The CDR3, as DNA: TGTGCCAGCAGCCCTGGGACTAGCGGGGGGGGAGTCACAGATACGCAGTATTTT. It yields the protein CASSPGTSGGGVTDTQYF.

This clone was counted once. CDR3 DNA: TGCAGTGCTAGTACACACGCGAACACTGAAGCTTTCTTT. Translating gives CSASTHANTEAFF. The rearrangement joins TRBV20-1 to TRBJ1-1; D unclear. The CDR3 extends over 13 amino acids. Germline loops: CDR1 DFQATT, CDR2 SNEGSKA (reference sequence). V gave up 3 bases and J gave up 1 base, with 9 bases separating them.

This chain joins TRBV6-5 and TRBJ1-4; TRBD1 matches 7 bases. V shed 0 bases and J 7 bases; nucleotides not matched to a gene: 5. CDR1 and CDR2 (germline): MNHEY, SVGAGI. The CDR3 covers 15 residues. DNA of the CDR3: TGTGCCAGCAGTTACTCAGGGGGCAGGGGTGAAAAACTGTTTTTT. Translated: CASSYSGGRGEKLFF.

A few counts support this clone. The chain is built from TRBV27 and TRBJ2-2; perhaps TRBD2 as D (6 bases). There are 17 residues in the CDR3. Trimming cost V 5 bases and J 0 bases, with 16 bases left between them. The germline gives CDR1 MNHEY, CDR2 SMNVEV (reference sequence). CDR3 protein: CASSRDWSAANTGELFF. In DNA form, the CDR3 reads TGTGCCAGCAGTCGGGACTGGTCTGCGGCGAACACCGGGGAGCTGTTTTTT.

The chain is built from TRBV5-4 and TRBJ1-6; 9 positions agree with TRBD1. The CDR3 has 15 residues. V lost 4 bases, J lost 4 bases, and 3 bases stayed unmatched. CDR1 is SGHNT and CDR2 is YYREEE in the germline V gene (reference sequence). This CDR3 is CASSEGTGYNSPLHF. CDR3 nucleotide sequence: TGTGCCAGCAGCGAGGGGACAGGGTATAATTCACCCCTCCACTTT.

The J gene is TRBJ2-7, the V gene TRBV4-1; TRBD2 matches at 11 bases. CDR1 MGHRA and CDR2 YSYEKL come from the germline V gene. The trim removed 3 bases at V and 0 bases at J, leaving 10 bases unmatched. This CDR3 comprises 18 residues. CDR3: CASSHMIGLAGVSYEQYF. The CDR3 bases are TGCGCCAGCAGCCACATGATCGGACTAGCGGGCGTCTCCTACGAGCAGTACTTC.

This clone showed up just a few times. This chain links TRBV15 with TRBJ2-7; the match to TRBD2 covers 9 bases. The CDR3 has 13 residues. The germline V gene has CDR1 LNHNV and CDR2 YYDKDF (reference sequence). J lost 8 bases, V lost 0 bases, and 2 bases had no gene match. The CDR3 sequence is CATSRESGRQQYF. As DNA, the CDR3 is TGTGCCACCAGCAGAGAAAGCGGGAGGCAGCAGTACTTC.

This clone was detected many times. The same CDR3 can be traced to other DNA sequences in this sample. The rearrangement links TRBV10-3 to TRBJ2-1, with 8 bases aligning to TRBD1. Germline V gives CDR1 ENHRY, CDR2 SYGVKD. This CDR3 comprises 16 residues. The junction had 5 bases not matched to a gene; V was cut back by 0 bases and J by 4 bases. The CDR3 loop reads CAISESGQGAYNEQFF. CDR3 nucleotides: TGTGCCATCAGTGAGTCAGGACAGGGAGCTTACAATGAGCAGTTCTTC.

This chain connects TRBV28 to TRBJ2-2; 14 nucleotides agree with TRBD2. J gave up 8 bases and V 8 bases, and 7 bases lay outside the gene matches. Germline assignment: CDR1 MDHEN and CDR2 SYDVKM. The CDR3 is made up of 15 amino acids. The CDR3, as DNA: TGTGCCAGCGGACGACTAGCGGGAGGGGAAGGGGAGCTGTTTTTT. It codes for CASGRLAGGEGELFF. The entire variable domain, with the rest obtained from reference TRBV28 and TRBJ2-2, is as follows: DVKVTQSSRYLVKRTGEKVFLECVQDMDHENMFWYRQDPGLGLRLIYFSYDVKMKEKGDIPEGYSVSREKKERFSLILESASTNQTSMYLCASGRLAGGEGELFFGEGSRLTVL.

The chain uses TRBV9 and TRBJ2-2, with 7 bases fitting TRBD1. CDR3 size: 18 residues. CDR1 is SGDLS and CDR2 is YYNGEE in the germline V gene. V shed 0 bases and J 4 bases; nucleotides not matched to a gene: 12. This CDR3 reads CASSVGLGGWIGTGELFF. CDR3 coding DNA: TGTGCCAGCAGCGTAGGGTTAGGGGGCTGGATAGGCACCGGGGAGCTGTTTTTT.

This sequence joins TRBV3-1 (or the pseudogene TRBV3-2) and TRBJ1-2; unclear D gene. This CDR3 contains 13 residues. Germline V CDR1 and CDR2: LGHDT, YNNKEL (reference sequence). The ends were cut back, 6 bases at V and 1 base at J, with 9 bases in the middle. CDR3 nucleotides: TGTGCCAGCAGATCCGGGAATAACTATGGCTACACCTTC. Its protein product is CASRSGNNYGYTF.